A selection of T cell receptor beta chains follows, all from one sample in a study of CD8+ T cells in alopecia areata. This table comes from immunoSEQ multiplex PCR, and its TCRdb copy is limited to in-frame clones, with some not included. Of a few hundred thousand clones in the sample, under 70% were seen once. The source material was CD4+ T cells sorted from blood, sampled at week 0. These receptors all come from a human donor with alopecia areata. Both conserved end residues are part of each CDR3. The D gene is left open where the match is weak. Expanded clones get a size class; other rows say once, few or many, or leave the size out.

d_call	v_call	j_call	clone_size	cdr3_length	cdr3_aa	cdr3_nt
.	TRBV18	TRBJ2-5	.	14	CASSPRAGQETQYF	TGTGCCAGCTCACCACGGGCGGGACAAGAGACCCAGTACTTC
TRBD1	TRBV30	TRBJ1-6	.	17	CAWSVLGQGSYNSPLHF	TGTGCCTGGAGTGTACTTGGACAGGGCTCCTATAATTCACCCCTCCACTTT
TRBD2	TRBV30	TRBJ2-1	.	13	CALDLAGGPLQFF	TGTGCCCTGGATTTGGCGGGGGGCCCCCTTCAGTTCTTC
.	TRBV7-9	TRBJ2-3	.	13	CASSPSQRGGQYF	TGTGCCAGCAGCCCTTCTCAGAGAGGCGGGCAGTATTTT
.	TRBV7-6	TRBJ2-3	.	13	CASRRDSRGTQYF	TGTGCCAGCAGAAGGGACAGTCGGGGGACGCAGTATTTT
.	TRBV4-3	TRBJ1-1	.	12	CASTGARTEAFF	TGCGCCAGCACTGGGGCAAGGACTGAAGCTTTCTTT
.	TRBV11-2	TRBJ1-4	.	13	CASSLSGTEKLFF	TGTGCCAGCAGCTTATCAGGGACTGAAAAACTGTTTTTT
TRBD2	TRBV30	TRBJ2-7	.	13	CAYNSGGSYEQYF	TGTGCCTACAATAGCGGGGGCAGTTACGAGCAGTACTTC
.	TRBV25-1	TRBJ2-1	.	16	CASSEVRAASYNEQFF	TGTGCCAGCAGTGAGGTGAGAGCGGCCTCCTACAATGAGCAGTTCTTC
.	TRBV6-4	TRBJ1-5	.	13	CASSAGSNQPQHF	TGTGCCAGCAGTGCAGGGAGCAATCAGCCCCAGCATTTT
TRBD2	TRBV7-2	TRBJ2-7	.	15	CASSIAGGESPTKYF	TGTGCCAGCAGTATAGCGGGGGGCGAATCTCCTACGAAGTACTTC
TRBD1	TRBV11-3	TRBJ1-1	.	12	CASSSRTGEAFF	TGTGCCAGCAGCTCCAGGACAGGCGAAGCTTTCTTT
TRBD1	TRBV29-1	TRBJ2-5	.	15	CSVRRTGSSQETQYF	TGCAGCGTTAGGAGGACAGGGAGTTCCCAAGAGACCCAGTACTTC
TRBD2	TRBV30	TRBJ2-1	.	12	CAWTGTSSEQFF	TGTGCCTGGACCGGGACTAGCTCTGAGCAGTTCTTC
.	TRBV27	TRBJ1-6	.	14	CASSGGSYNSPLHF	TGTGCCAGCAGTGGGGGGTCCTATAATTCACCCCTCCACTTT
TRBD2	TRBV4-3	TRBJ2-1	few	15	CASSQLSGGRNEQFF	TGCGCCAGCAGCCAACTTAGCGGGGGGAGGAATGAGCAGTTCTTC
TRBD1	TRBV2	TRBJ2-7	.	14	CASSRGKGYGEQYF	TGTGCCAGCAGCAGGGGGAAGGGGTACGGCGAGCAGTACTTC
.	TRBV30	TRBJ2-7	.	13	CAWSAGIAYEQYF	TGTGCCTGGAGTGCAGGAATCGCCTACGAGCAGTACTTC
.	TRBV30	TRBJ2-5	.	14	CAWSVFIGSETQYF	TGTGCCTGGAGTGTATTTATAGGGTCCGAGACCCAGTACTTC
.	TRBV6-1	TRBJ1-5	.	14	CASSGSGEAQPQHF	TGTGCCAGCAGTGGGTCAGGGGAGGCTCAGCCCCAGCATTTT
.	TRBV29-1	TRBJ1-2	.	11	CSVLGEDGYTF	TGCAGCGTTTTAGGGGAGGATGGCTACACCTTC
TRBD1	TRBV29-1	TRBJ2-5	.	15	CSVVRTGGSQETQYF	TGCAGCGTTGTGAGGACAGGGGGCTCCCAAGAGACCCAGTACTTC
.	TRBV14	TRBJ1-2	few	13	CASSHGRVDGYTF	TGTGCCAGCAGCCATGGCAGGGTGGATGGCTACACCTTC
.	TRBV6-5	TRBJ2-2	.	14	CASRALVATGELFF	TGTGCCAGCAGGGCCTTGGTAGCCACCGGGGAGCTGTTTTTT
.	TRBV14	TRBJ1-5	.	13	CASSQGPWEPQHF	TGTGCCAGCAGCCAAGGACCTTGGGAGCCCCAGCATTTT
.	TRBV5-1	TRBJ2-2	.	14	CASSPDGYTGELFF	TGCGCCAGCAGCCCCGACGGTTACACCGGGGAGCTGTTTTTT
TRBD2	TRBV27	TRBJ2-5	.	17	CASSKQTSGWFQETQYF	TGTGCCAGCAGCAAACAGACTAGCGGGTGGTTCCAAGAGACCCAGTACTTC
TRBD1	TRBV5-1	TRBJ2-7	many	15	CASSRGPGQGYEQYF	TGCGCCAGCAGCCGGGGTCCGGGACAGGGCTACGAGCAGTACTTC
.	TRBV4-1	TRBJ1-6	few	17	CASSQVTAPGVPSPLHF	TGCGCCAGCAGCCAAGTAACAGCTCCAGGGGTCCCTTCGCCCCTCCACTTT
.	TRBV30	TRBJ2-1	.	14	CAWSGGAEGNEQFF	TGTGCCTGGAGTGGAGGGGCCGAAGGGAATGAGCAGTTCTTC
TRBD1	TRBV29-1	TRBJ2-5	.	13	CSQTGTDQETQYF	TGCAGCCAAACCGGGACAGACCAAGAGACCCAGTACTTC
.	TRBV14	TRBJ2-7	.	16	CASSQDLRLGSYEQYF	TGTGCCAGCAGCCAAGATTTGAGACTAGGGTCCTACGAGCAGTACTTC
TRBD1	TRBV6-5	TRBJ1-4	.	15	CASSGQGLRSEKLFF	TGTGCCAGCAGTGGACAGGGTCTGAGAAGTGAAAAACTGTTTTTT
TRBD2	TRBV9	TRBJ2-3	.	16	CASSAGTTLSTDTQYF	TGTGCCAGCAGCGCCGGGACTACCCTAAGCACAGATACGCAGTATTTT
.	TRBV25-1	TRBJ2-7	.	14	CASSARQSSYEQYF	TGTGCCAGCAGTGCCCGACAGAGCTCCTACGAGCAGTACTTC
.	TRBV7-2	TRBJ1-6	.	14	CASSLRGRDSPLHF	TGTGCCAGCAGCCTCAGGGGTAGGGATTCACCCCTCCACTTT
.	TRBV29-1	TRBJ1-2	.	12	CSVVRGGYGYTF	TGCAGCGTTGTCAGGGGAGGCTATGGCTACACCTTC
.	TRBV27	TRBJ2-1	few	16	CASNYRRDKSHNEQFF	TGTGCCAGCAACTACCGACGGGACAAGTCACACAATGAGCAGTTCTTC
.	TRBV18	TRBJ2-5	.	14	CASSPRETKETQYF	TGTGCCAGCTCACCACGGGAGACAAAAGAGACCCAGTACTTC
.	TRBV9	TRBJ2-7	.	15	CASSRRPEFSYEQYF	TGTGCCAGCAGCCGGCGGCCTGAGTTCTCCTACGAGCAGTACTTC
.	TRBV7-2	TRBJ2-7	.	14	CASSRPSSSAEQYF	TGTGCCAGCAGCCGACCCTCCAGCTCGGCTGAGCAGTACTTC